The 23 T cell receptor beta chains below all came from one sample that was sequenced in a study of blood T cell repertoires in COVID-19. Here immunoSEQ multiplex PCR was the method, and the copy in TCRdb shows in-frame clones only, minus some. The sample has about 150,000 clones, 65% to 85% seen once; the top ten hold 10% to 15%. Source material: peripheral blood. The source is a man in his 60s with active or convalescent COVID-19.

A remark on this clone: Other DNA sequences from this sample encode an identical CDR3 as well. The J gene is TRBJ1-4, the V gene TRBV5-1, with D possibly being TRBD1 (5 bases). The germline gives CDR1 SGHRS, CDR2 YFSETQ. The V end was cut by 1 base, the J end by 1 base, with 8 bases between. The CDR3 is 15 amino acids. The CDR3 reads CASSLMGQTNEKLFF. DNA of the CDR3: TGCGCCAGCAGCTTGATGGGGCAAACTAATGAAAAACTGTTTTTT.

This clone came up a few times. The chain couples TRBV30 to TRBJ1-1, with D unclear. This CDR3 comprises 11 residues. The V end was cut by 0 bases, the J end by 5 bases, with 4 bases between. Germline V gene lookup returns CDR1 GTSNPN and CDR2 SVGIG (reference sequence). The CDR3 region has the DNA TGTGCCTGGAGTGTACAAACTGAAGCTTTCTTT. It yields the protein CAWSVQTEAFF.

This clone was recorded a few times. This chain uses TRBV2 with TRBJ2-7; 8 positions match TRBD1. The length of the CDR3 is 15 residues. Trimming took 4 bases from V and 3 from J; bases not matched to a gene: 8. The V gene's germline CDR1 is SNHLY and CDR2 FYNNEI. CDR3 residues: CASSGAGGRYYEQYF. DNA of the CDR3: TGTGCCAGCAGTGGGGCAGGGGGCCGATACTACGAGCAGTACTTC.

Here the CDR3 reads CASSKALEDYEQYF. The CDR3 coding sequence is TGTGCCAGCTCAAAAGCACTGGAGGACTACGAGCAGTACTTC. The chain couples TRBV18 to TRBJ2-7; D might be TRBD2 (5 bases). The germline V gene has CDR1 KGHSH and CDR2 LQKENI. CDR3 size: 14 residues. Between the trimmed V and J ends, which lost 5 bases and 3 bases, there was a span of 14 bases. The complete variable domain, with remaining parts taken from reference TRBV18 and TRBJ2-7, reads NAGVMQNPRHLVRRRGQEARLRCSPMKGHSHVYWYRQLPEEGLKFMVYLQKENIIDESGMPKERFSAEFPKEGPSILRIQQVVRGDSAAYFCASSKALEDYEQYFGPGTRLTVT.

The CDR3, as DNA: TGTGCCAGCAGCTTAGGATTGGGAAGTCTCGCGGGGGGCTACACCTTC. It encodes CASSLGLGSLAGGYTF. The chain links TRBV7-2 to TRBJ1-2; D is unclear. V gave up 1 base and J gave up 8 bases, with 20 bases separating them. The V gene's germline CDR1 is SGHTA and CDR2 FQGNSA. CDR3 length: 16 residues.

V and J are TRBV5-1 and TRBJ2-1; D gene unclear. Trimming shortened V by 0 bases and J by 8 bases, and 21 bases separated the two germline ends. Germline V gene sequence: CDR1 SGHRS, CDR2 YFSETQ. This CDR3 comprises 17 residues. As DNA, the CDR3 is TGCGCCAGCAGCTTGGGGTCAGCCTTAACCCGAGGAGATGAGCAGTTCTTC. Translating it yields CASSLGSALTRGDEQFF. The full variable domain, rest sourced from reference TRBV5-1 and TRBJ2-1, is KAGVTQTPRYLIKTRGQQVTLSCSPISGHRSVSWYQQTPGQGLQFLFEYFSETQRNKGNFPGRFSGRQFSNSRSEMNVSTLELGDSALYLCASSLGSALTRGDEQFFGPGTRLTVL.

The chain couples TRBV29-1 to TRBJ2-5; 9 nucleotides match TRBD1. V dropped 1 base and J dropped 7; count of bases not matched to a gene: 13. The CDR3 runs 16 residues. Germline V gives CDR1 SQVTM, CDR2 ANQGSEA. In DNA, the CDR3 is TGCAGCGTTGAAGTTCCGAGTTACGGGACAGGGTTGACCCAGTACTTC. Its translation is CSVEVPSYGTGLTQYF.

This chain links TRBV19 with TRBJ2-1, with 9 bases matching TRBD2. Germline V CDR1 and CDR2: LNHDA, SQIVND (reference sequence). Trimming removed 8 bases from V and 9 bases from J; junction bases left unmatched: 8. The length of the CDR3 is 13 residues. The CDR3 DNA follows: TGTGCCAGTGGAGCGGGAGGCGTCGGTGAGCAGTTCTTC. Translating gives CASGAGGVGEQFF.

This chain links TRBV19 with TRBJ1-2, with D perhaps TRBD1 (6 bases). The CDR3 consists of 12 residues. Germline values: CDR1 LNHDA, CDR2 SQIVND (reference sequence). V lost 6 bases and J lost 1, with 6 bases in between. CDR3 in amino acids: CASRDSNYGYTF. The CDR3 DNA reads TGTGCCAGTAGGGACAGTAACTATGGCTACACCTTC.

V gene TRBV7-3 combines with J gene TRBJ1-2, with no clear D. This CDR3 is built from 11 residues. Trimming stripped 3 bases from V and 8 bases from J, with 7 bases between. In germline, CDR1 is SGHTA, CDR2 FQGTGA. The CDR3 loop reads CASSFYSGYTF. As DNA, the CDR3 is TGTGCCAGCAGCTTTTATTCGGGCTACACCTTC.

This clone was observed a few times. The chain carries TRBV10-1 and TRBJ1-1; 9 bases align to TRBD1. The CDR3 is 13 residues long. In germline, CDR1 is WNHNN, CDR2 SYGVQD (reference sequence). Unmatched junction bases numbered 7, after V lost 10 bases and J lost 4 bases. The CDR3, as DNA: TGCGCCACCACAGCGGACAGGGGCACTGAAGCTTTCTTT. It codes for CATTADRGTEAFF.

The V and J genes are TRBV7-7 and TRBJ2-7; a weak D match, TRBD1 (6 bases). The germline V gene has CDR1 SSHAT and CDR2 FNYEAQ (reference sequence). The CDR3 loop spans 15 amino acids. Trimming left V 2 bases short and J 2 bases short, with 13 bases between. The CDR3 spells CASSLNQGTPYEQYF. DNA of the CDR3: TGTGCCAGCAGCTTAAATCAAGGGACACCCTACGAGCAGTACTTC.

CDR3 residues: CASRVTGLTDTQYF. DNA of the CDR3: TGTGCCAGCAGGGTCACAGGGCTCACAGATACGCAGTATTTT. The rearrangement joins TRBV5-5 to TRBJ2-3, with D possibly being TRBD1 (6 bases). CDR3 length: 14 residues. Germline CDR1 reads SGHKS; CDR2 reads YYEKEE (reference sequence). Trimming took off 5 bases at V and 2 bases at J, with 12 bases between the two ends.

The chain combines TRBV6-5 with TRBJ1-1; no clear D. The CDR3 runs 14 residues. In germline, CDR1 is MNHEY, CDR2 SVGAGI. V lost 3 bases, J lost 0 bases, and 8 bases lay in between. The CDR3 loop is CASSYISMNTEAFF. DNA of the CDR3: TGTGCCAGCAGTTATATAAGCATGAACACTGAAGCTTTCTTT.

V usage is TRBV6-6 and J usage is TRBJ1-6; D is unclear. The CDR3 loop spans 15 amino acids. V lost 0 bases and J lost 5, with 8 bases in between. The germline V gene has CDR1 MNHNY and CDR2 SVGAGI (reference sequence). CDR3 loop: CASSYSKTNNSPLHF. The DNA of the CDR3 is TGTGCCAGCAGTTACTCGAAGACAAATAATTCACCCCTCCACTTT.

The rearrangement joins TRBV7-2 to TRBJ1-1; perhaps TRBD1 as D (5 bases). V was trimmed by 5 bases and J by 5 bases, leaving 18 bases between them. The V gene's germline CDR1 is SGHTA and CDR2 FQGNSA. The CDR3 runs to 15 residues. The CDR3 sequence is CASSPQQALGTEAFF. In nucleotides, the CDR3 is TGTGCCAGCAGCCCCCAACAGGCCCTTGGGACTGAAGCTTTCTTT.

This chain connects TRBV19 to TRBJ1-6; D might be TRBD1 (6 bases). The V end was cut by 5 bases, the J end by 7 bases, with 15 bases between. CDR3 length: 15 amino acids. Per germline, CDR1 LNHDA and CDR2 SQIVND (reference sequence). The CDR3 bases are TGTGCCAGTAGTGCCGTGCCAGGGGCAAATTCACCCCTCCACTTT. Translation gives CASSAVPGANSPLHF.

This chain joins TRBV5-4 and TRBJ2-7; 11 nucleotides align to TRBD1. In germline, CDR1 is SGHNT, CDR2 YYREEE (reference sequence). This CDR3 is 16 amino acids long. V was pared by 0 bases and J by 7 bases, with 9 bases of the junction left unmatched. In DNA, the CDR3 is TGTGCCAGCAGCTTGGCAGTTGGACAGGGGGCCGGAGAGCAGTACTTC. Amino acid sequence: CASSLAVGQGAGEQYF. The full variable domain, completed using reference TRBV5-4 and TRBJ2-7, is ETGVTQSPTHLIKTRGQQVTLRCSSQSGHNTVSWYQQALGQGPQFIFQYYREEENGRGNFPPRFSGLQFPNYSSELNVNALELDDSALYLCASSLAVGQGAGEQYFGPGTRLTVT.

This clone occurred many times. The chain uses TRBV7-3 and TRBJ2-7; D is possibly TRBD1 (6 bases). The CDR3 is 12 residues long. Trimming left V 5 bases short and J 7 bases short, with 12 bases between. Germline CDR1 is SGHTA and CDR2 is FQGTGA. CDR3 protein: CASSLRGWEQYF. CDR3 nucleotides: TGTGCCAGCAGCCTCAGGGGATGGGAGCAGTACTTC.

The chain recombines TRBV30 with TRBJ2-3; perhaps TRBD2 as D (7 bases). Deletions cut 4 bases from V and 6 bases from J, with 47 bases between. The germline gives CDR1 GTSNPN, CDR2 SVGIG (reference sequence). This CDR3 is built from 24 residues. Written as DNA, the CDR3 is TGTGCCTGGACTCCCCGGACCGCCTGGAGTGTAGGGGCGGGAGAAGGCAAGGGGGTGGATACGCAGTATTTT. As protein: CAWTPRTAWSVGAGEGKGVDTQYF.

The rearrangement uses TRBV29-1 and TRBJ1-1; D may be TRBD1 (6 bases). V dropped 6 bases and J dropped 4 bases, with 24 bases sitting between them. The length of the CDR3 is 16 residues. In germline, CDR1 is SQVTM, CDR2 ANQGSEA. CDR3 protein: CSVAYGRGGGGTEAFF. The DNA of the CDR3 is TGCAGCGTCGCCTACGGGAGGGGGGGTGGTGGCACTGAAGCTTTCTTT.

V usage is TRBV4-3 and J usage is TRBJ2-1; perhaps TRBD1 as D (6 bases). This CDR3 has 15 amino acids. Germline loops: CDR1 LGHNA, CDR2 YSLEER. The V gene lost 0 bases and the J gene lost 9 bases, with 15 bases spanning the gap. The CDR3, as DNA: TGCGCCAGCAGCCAAGATGGGGGCTTTTTGGGTGAGCAGTTCTTC. Residues: CASSQDGGFLGEQFF.

The chain has TRBV5-4 and TRBJ1-2; 11 bases match TRBD1. The CDR3 is 14 amino acids. Germline assignment: CDR1 SGHNT and CDR2 YYREEE (reference sequence). Losses at the gene ends were 1 base for V and 8 bases for J; bases not matched to a gene: 4. This chain's CDR3 is CASSLFRDRGGYTF. CDR3 coding DNA: TGTGCCAGCAGCTTGTTTCGGGACAGGGGGGGCTACACCTTC.